This TCR beta chain was obtained from a study of cytomegalovirus exposure and HLA in healthy donors (dated by TCRdb to 2016 to 2017). About the investigation overall: A later analysis indicated that the 130 or so validation repertoires were generated on the platform also employed for the 700 or so repertoires of the first cohort. The aim of the study was to test whether cataloging public T cell receptors could identify signatures of past pathogen exposure. A separate validation cohort of approximately 130 different subjects was used in addition to the roughly 700-subject first cohort. High-throughput TCR immunosequencing, statistical association of individual TCRs with disease status, and machine learning were combined to predict cytomegalovirus infection status. General study outcomes and caveats: Of the cluster scores, about 94% were above 0 in a later analysis, which found that TCRs clustered in the first cohort also tended to co-occur in the 120 or so validation repertoires. Most TCR sequences were seen in very few donors, while some public TCRs were found in many individuals. In vitro tests confirmed that a few of the cytomegalovirus-associated TCR beta chains recognize cytomegalovirus antigens. All 120 or so repertoires were used to score co-occurrence in the validation cohort in a later analysis, because that analysis had no HLA typing for the cohort. The classifier was reported to diagnose cytomegalovirus status with high specificity and sensitivity in both the original and validation cohorts. The authors suggested that the approach could potentially be extended to other disease states and immunological phenotypes. In the study, around 150 TCR beta chains were listed as associated with cytomegalovirus.

The donors were included in the validation cohort of over a hundred subjects, a group kept apart from the roughly 680-subject first cohort. Preparation of the library involved the immunoSEQ multiplex PCR assay. The paper's processing steps were these. To diagnose cytomegalovirus status from the catalog of TCR beta chain sequences, a statistical classification framework was built. What TCRdb holds here is the immuneACCESS table cut down to in-frame rearrangements. Part of the clones is not present; checked against another copy, under half of the missing clones reflect an unresolved V gene, and the others are unexplained. V and J calls and clone size are given by that table; D and trimming were obtained from the DNA. For this sample the table gives approximately 200,000 clones, of which 88% were detected only once. 2.9% of the sample lies in the top ten. Points on this clone: Its binding antigen is unknown. The record has no base qualities; no much larger clone is one base away.

Sequenced: PBMCs. This TCR came from a woman aged 18-29 years in good health and CMV-seronegative.

The CDR3 region has the sequence CASSLTDRFSYEQYF. The DNA sequence is TGTGCCAGCAGCTTAACCGACAGGTTCTCCTACGAGCAGTACTTC. In this chain, TRBV7-2 is recombined with TRBJ2-7; the D segment could be TRBD1, given 6 matching bases. CDR1 is given as SGHTA and CDR2 as FQGNSA, both from the germline V gene. V and J are truncated by 2 bases and 0 bases respectively, leaving an intervening sequence of 11 bases. The CDR3 runs 15 amino acids, cysteine and phenylalanine included. The only DNA kept is the CDR3, 45 bases in frame from the first base.